One and the same sample provided the 12 T cell receptor beta chains below, sequenced in a study of T-cell memory formation after mild COVID-19. TCRdb reprocessed the 5' RACE reads with MiXCR, giving one entry per CDR3 protein. The table includes around 390,000 distinct CDR3 sequences, around a sixth detected once. Sequencing input: PBMCs or a T cell subset sorted from them (not recorded which). These receptors were taken from a man aged 18 to 29 who had mild COVID-19 (a few samples of this study predate the infection). Cell type and time point are not known.

The rearrangement joins TRBV6-6 to TRBJ1-6; the match to TRBD1 covers 8 bases. This CDR3 is built from 17 residues. Unmatched junction bases numbered 9, after V lost 2 bases and J lost 6 bases. CDR1 and CDR2 from the germline V gene are MNHNY and SVGAGI (reference sequence). The CDR3 nucleotides read TGTGCCAGCAGTTACCTTACAGGGGGGATTGGTAATTCACCCCTCCACTTT. This sequence encodes CASSYLTGGIGNSPLHF.

This clonotype was counted between two and nine times. This sequence joins TRBV5-1 and TRBJ2-5, with 14 positions matching TRBD2. Germline trimming cut 4 bases from V and 4 bases from J; bases unmatched to any gene: 6. CDR1 is SGHRS, CDR2 YFSETQ, per germline. The CDR3 length is 16 residues. The CDR3 here is CASSLGTSGSSETQYF. Here the CDR3 DNA reads TGCGCCAGCAGCCTAGGGACTAGCGGGAGCTCAGAGACCCAGTACTTC.

This clonotype showed up just a few times. The genes are TRBV12-3 or TRBV12-4 and TRBJ1-1; D is possibly TRBD1 (6 bases). The CDR3 consists of 15 residues. Trimming pared 0 bases from V and 4 bases from J, leaving 12 bases between. This chain's CDR3 is CASSLATGHLTEAFF. CDR3 sequence (DNA): TGTGCCAGCAGTTTAGCTACGGGACACCTCACTGAAGCTTTCTTT.

The chain uses TRBV7-3 and TRBJ2-6; D call uncertain. The CDR3 covers 17 residues. The germline V gene has CDR1 SGHTA and CDR2 FQGTGA. Trimming removed 4 bases from V and 0 bases from J, with 13 bases in between. CDR3 bases: TGTGCCAGCAGCTCCCCTGGTCACCTCTCTGGGGCCAACGTCCTGACTTTC. Translated, it gives CASSSPGHLSGANVLTF.

The genes are TRBV6-1 and TRBJ2-3; the D is unclear. Germline CDR1 is MNHNS and CDR2 is SASEGT. CDR3 size: 14 residues. V was shortened by 7 bases and J by 0 bases, with 11 bases between the two germline ends. In nucleotides, the CDR3 is TGTGCCAGCAAGAACCCGTCAAGCACAGATACGCAGTATTTT. Its protein product is CASKNPSSTDTQYF.

There are a few counts of this clonotype. The chain recombines TRBV18 with TRBJ1-2; tentative D call: TRBD1 (6 bases). CDR3 length: 14 amino acids. Per germline, CDR1 KGHSH and CDR2 LQKENI. V shed 3 bases and J shed 3 bases, with 11 bases lying between them. CDR3 in amino acids: CASSPGQRHYGYTF. CDR3 nucleotides: TGTGCCAGCTCACCTGGACAGAGACACTATGGCTACACCTTC.

This clonotype was seen only a few times. The gene calls are TRBV29-1 and TRBJ2-7, with a weak D call TRBD1 (7 bases). This CDR3 comprises 11 residues. Germline values: CDR1 SQVTM, CDR2 ANQGSEA. Trimming took off 6 bases at V and 6 bases at J, with 12 bases between the two ends. The CDR3 reads CSVGQGGEQYV. Here the CDR3 DNA reads TGCAGCGTCGGGCAGGGGGGCGAGCAGTACGTC.

The chain is built from TRBV11-2 and TRBJ1-2; no clear D. V was trimmed by 5 bases and J by 8 bases, leaving 21 bases between them. CDR1 and CDR2 (germline): SGHAT, FQNNGV. The CDR3 consists of 15 residues. CDR3 DNA sequence: TGTGCCAGCAGCCCCGACCGAGCTATCGGCTGGGGCTACACCTTC. Translation gives CASSPDRAIGWGYTF.

A few counts support this clonotype. This sequence joins TRBV5-1 and TRBJ1-2; D uncertain. V was pared by 1 base and J by 7 bases, with 11 bases between. This CDR3 has 13 residues. Germline values: CDR1 SGHRS, CDR2 YFSETQ. The CDR3 DNA reads as TGCGCCAGCAGCTTGTCTCCGGAAACTGGCTACACCTTC. Translation gives CASSLSPETGYTF.

The chain recombines TRBV9 with TRBJ2-1; D may be TRBD2 (5 bases). The CDR3 is 15 amino acids. Trimming shortened V by 7 bases and J by 3 bases, and 17 bases separated the two germline ends. Germline CDR1 and CDR2: SGDLS and YYNGEE. The CDR3 sequence is CASGSGYAVYNEQFF. As DNA, the CDR3 is TGTGCCAGCGGCTCGGGGTACGCTGTCTACAATGAGCAGTTCTTC.

The rearrangement uses TRBV6-2 or TRBV6-3 and TRBJ2-7; D is undetermined. Trimming removed 4 bases from V and 3 bases from J, with 7 bases in between. The CDR3 spans 12 residues. The germline V gene encodes CDR1 MNHEY and CDR2 SVGEGT. CDR3 coding DNA: TGTGCCAGCAGTTCCGTCCGCTACGAGCAGTACTTC. Amino acids: CASSSVRYEQYF.

This clonotype was recorded many times. The J gene is TRBJ2-5, the V gene TRBV6-5, with D maybe TRBD2 (6 bases). The CDR3 runs 16 residues. Germline V CDR1 and CDR2: MNHEY, SVGAGI. Between the trimmed V and J ends, which lost 4 bases and 2 bases, there was a span of 17 bases. In nucleotides, the CDR3 is TGTGCCAGCAGTTTCGGGGACTCGGGACGACAAGAGACCCAGTACTTC. It encodes CASSFGDSGRQETQYF.